This T cell receptor beta chain was sequenced in a study of OX40 agonist ivuxolimab in advanced cancers. Looking at the study overall: Ivuxolimab, which targeted the costimulatory receptor OX40 (CD134), was an agonistic, fully human IgG2 monoclonal antibody. Intravenous ivuxolimab was administered to patients every 2 weeks at six dose levels: 0.01, 0.1, 0.3, 1.5, 3 and 10 mg/kg. Among the approximately 50 dose-escalation patients, about 20 had hepatocellular carcinoma, 15 or so melanoma, 9 renal cell carcinoma and 9 head and neck cancer. The dose-escalation cohort was 82.7% male with a mean age of approximately 60 years, ranging from roughly 20 to 80. Patients were allowed to have had prior anti-PD-1, anti-PD-L1 or anti-CTLA-4 therapy, and approximately 41% of the dose-escalation patients had previously received checkpoint inhibitors. Three dose-escalation patients achieved partial responses, one with hepatocellular carcinoma and two with cutaneous melanoma. The point of sequencing TCRbeta in the periphery was to test whether ivuxolimab changed TCR sequence diversity and drove clonal T-cell expansion. The paper describes the monotherapy dose-escalation part (N ≈ 52 patients) of the phase I trial of ivuxolimab. General findings and caveats noted by the study authors: Which antigens the clonally expanded peripheral T cells were specific for was not determined. Clonal expansion of both CD4+ and CD8+ blood T cells was observed from baseline to week 6 at doses 0.1 to 3.0 mg/kg. In the 0.1-3.0 mg/kg groups, partial responders had among the lowest normalized peripheral clonal expansion, particularly in CD8+ T cells. On average, CD8+ T cells showed more expanded clones than CD4+ T cells after ivuxolimab. Low levels of normalized T-cell clonal expansion were also seen in some patients who did not respond.

Genomic DNA was isolated from the sorted cells so that the TCRbeta CDR3 region could be sequenced. The immunoSEQ Assay was used for sequencing of TCRbeta CDR3 regions. TCRdb mirrors the immuneACCESS table, restricted to in-frame sequences. Some clones are absent from its copies; in checked studies, under half trace to an unresolved V gene, and the reason for the others is unknown. The sample contains 20,000 to 25,000 clones, roughly 82% of them found a single time. The ten most abundant clones make up roughly 35% of the sample. According to the germline V gene, CDR1 reads MDHEN and CDR2 reads SYDVKM. Trimming leaves V shorter by 5 bases and J shorter by 3 bases, with the junction holding 8 bases beyond the gene matches. Including cysteine and phenylalanine, the CDR3 has 16 amino acids. The sequence is cut down to CDR3 DNA, 48 bases in frame from base 1. About this clone itself: Its cognate antigen has yet to be identified. Base-call qualities are not available, and no considerably larger clone is one nucleotide away.

Patients with a history of autoimmune disease or receiving systemic immunosuppression were excluded from the trial. In every dose cohort, peripheral blood was drawn for TCR sequencing at baseline, cycle 4 day 1, and cycle 7 day 1. Samples came from an open-label, multicenter, first-in-human phase I dose-escalation trial of ivuxolimab. The trial enrolled adults with locally advanced or metastatic head and neck squamous cell, hepatocellular, melanoma or renal cell carcinoma. Before TCR sequencing, CD4+ and CD8+ T cells were separately sorted from peripheral blood. The chain uses TRBV28 and TRBJ2-4; TRBD1 aligns with 9 central bases. The sequenced sample was CD4+ or CD8+ T cells sorted from blood, obtained in a trial of the OX40 agonist ivuxolimab. The source is an adult with an advanced solid tumor such as melanoma, head and neck, liver or kidney cancer. The DNA sequence is TGTGCCAGCAGTACTGCGGGACAGGGAGGCAAAAACATTCAGTACTTC. This yields the protein CASSTAGQGGKNIQYF.